This TCR beta chain was captured in a study of cytomegalovirus exposure and HLA in healthy donors (dated by TCRdb to the late 2010s). In terms of the full investigation: In an earlier analysis of several hundred of the donors, around 300 Gb of sequence data and 95 million to 130 million unique TCR beta sequences from roughly 200 million T cells were reported. Of the approximately 400 genotyped donors, over 65% fell in the genetic ancestry cluster associated with self-reported Caucasian donors. Along with the roughly 610-subject first cohort, a separate validation cohort of over a hundred different subjects was used. An early release covering 550 to 700 HLA-typed donors comprised around 300 gigabases of sequencing data and tens of millions of unique TCR sequences. Rather than drawing on any new phenotypic data, the later analysis identified candidate immune exposures from TCR beta sequences and the way those sequences occurred across donors. Class I and class II HLA loci were covered by the typing at four-digit resolution. Roughly 5 DR-DQ haplotypes were handled as single units for association and clustering, since linkage in the cohort was strong. A later genetic analysis used genome-wide SNP genotypes for about 65% of the 666 donors, treating that subset as a discovery cohort. The study profiled the T cell repertoires of hundreds of subjects by immunosequencing and related them to cytomegalovirus serostatus. Donor age, sex, ethnicity and CMV serostatus were compiled together with the repertoire data. A later analysis re-examined previously published TCR beta repertoires from 610 or so donors and added high-resolution HLA genotyping to investigate patterns of TCR occurrence. In an earlier analysis of 500 to 650 of the donors, high-throughput TCR beta sequencing was used to judge whether each TCR beta V gene segment behaved as functional or pseudogenic. The study was designed to test whether signatures of past pathogen exposure could be identified by cataloging public T cell receptors. Among some 400 genotyped donors of the cohort, an average of 235,054 unique TCR beta nucleotide sequences were sequenced per donor, roughly 20% of them non-productive. The number of donors typed differed by locus, with roughly 629-640 for A, B, C, DRB1 and DQB1, roughly 550 for DQA1, 600 to 610 for DPA1, and some 450 for DPB1. Every repertoire in the discovery cohort had been generated on one and the same sequencing platform. The study combined high-throughput TCR immunosequencing, statistical association of individual TCRs with disease status, and machine learning to predict cytomegalovirus infection status.

General study outcomes and caveats: The cohort was sequenced for TCR beta chains only, and without alpha or paired-chain data the features that could be detected were limited. A further reported finding was that TCR beta sequences accurately predicted the HLA-A and HLA-B alleles for most subjects in the first cohort. In both the original and validation cohorts, the classifier was reported to diagnose cytomegalovirus status with high specificity and sensitivity. The study gave a list of over 150 TCR beta chains associated with cytomegalovirus. A later analysis found that TCR association rates varied across HLA loci, with DRB1 alleles showing the most associated TCRs and HLA-C alleles the fewest. In an earlier analysis of 450 to 750 of the donors, most TCR beta V segments appeared in productive rearrangements about 87% or about 30% of the time, broadly matching IMGT annotations. Correlated functional status among segregating V segments might be attributable to linkage disequilibrium, but an unknown experimental factor could not be ruled out. The earlier analysis of approximately 560 of the donors excluded around 17 rarely observed V segments, including chromosome 9 orphons, because counts were too low. The presence/absence analyses assumed that sequencing depth was roughly uniform across donors, and that assumption may not be true. A later genetic analysis reported fewer N-insertions in productive TCRs among donors in an Asian-associated ancestry cluster than the approximately 670-donor mean. Most TCR sequences were observed very rarely across donors, whereas some public TCRs were present in many individuals. A later analysis found that HLA-associated TCR beta chains were more clonally expanded and had lower generation probabilities than equally common non-associated chains. Immune exposure information for the cohort was limited to CMV serostatus. A few of the identified cytomegalovirus-associated TCR beta chains were confirmed in vitro to be specific for cytomegalovirus antigens. Strong co-occurrence of HLA alleles, especially DR and DQ, made assigning TCR associations to individual alleles difficult. A later genetic analysis associated a missense DCLRE1C variant with V-gene and J-gene trimming of TCR beta chains, and an independent cohort replicated the association. A cluster of highly shared sequence variants was judged likely to be a technical artifact of the sequencing pipeline. Because some donors lacked HLA typing at each locus, the association tests relied only on the typed subset. In a later analysis, some 18,000 TCR beta sequences were associated with specific HLA alleles at a false discovery rate of 0.05. According to a later analysis, most CMV-associated TCR beta chains appeared to be HLA-restricted, and the HLA associations seemed to be driven largely by CMV exposure. The authors suggested that the approach could potentially be extended to other disease states and immunological phenotypes. A later analysis reported that several top co-occurrence clusters appeared linked to parvovirus B19, influenza, CMV and Epstein-Barr virus. The 87-base-pair reads could not distinguish some IMGT-functional V segments, including TRBV6-2 and TRBV6-3, so those segments were excluded.

The CDR3 measures 15 amino acids from cysteine to phenylalanine. Solely the CDR3 DNA is kept, with 45 bases framed from the first base. CDR1 and CDR2 are drawn from the germline V gene (reference sequence): MNHEY, SMNVEV. A distance of 11 bases separates the germline ends of V and J, which lose 2 bases and 3 bases respectively. The library was produced with the immunoSEQ multiplex PCR assay. A mixture of 60 forward primers for TCR Vbeta segments and 13 reverse primers for TCR Jbeta segments was used in the multiplex PCR. The CDR3 region of rearranged TCR beta genes was amplified from genomic DNA by a multiplex PCR assay. The amplified TCR beta libraries were sequenced on the Illumina HiSeq System as 87-base-pair reads. Per the source publication's procedure: Across the 670 or so repertoires, a later analysis counted around 80 million unique TCR beta chains, some 11 million of which were shared by at least two donors. A nearest-neighbor algorithm error-corrected the raw reads and collapsed the reads into unique sequences, merging closely related sequences to remove PCR and sequencing errors. V, D and J gene segments were assigned by aligning CDR3 sequences to IMGT reference sequences. For a sequence to be retained, at least a six-nucleotide match to both a V gene segment and a J gene segment was required. A rearrangement was called productive if the CDR3 had no stop codons and remained in frame with V and J, and every other rearrangement was called non-productive. CDR3 was defined according to IMGT convention as the region running from the second conserved V-encoded cysteine to the conserved J-encoded phenylalanine. In an earlier analysis of around 570 of the donors, sequences lacking an unambiguous match to a single V gene segment were excluded. An earlier analysis of fewer than 650 of the donors classified V segments as functional when productive rearrangements were above 56.7% and as segregating when the standard deviation between donors was above 5%. A statistical classification framework was built to diagnose cytomegalovirus status from the catalog of TCR beta chain sequences. A later analysis assigned V and J genes by comparing TCR nucleotide sequences with IMGT/GENE-DB human TR gene sequences. Using the TCRdist pipeline, a later analysis assigned CDR3 sequences along with most-parsimonious VDJ recombination scenarios. A later analysis defined each TCR beta chain by its CDR3 amino acid sequence plus V-gene family, and excluded reads lacking a unique V-gene family. As a way to deal with suspected cross-contamination and a sequencing artifact, a later analysis dropped approximately 590 nucleotide sequences that were highly shared and had low generation probability. In a later analysis, a clonal expansion index was calculated for each public chain from normalized within-repertoire ranks of inferred template counts. In a later analysis, generation probabilities were computed using a VDJ recombination model fitted to out-of-frame rearrangements, and the results were checked against IGoR. In a later analysis, TCR-TCR, TCR-HLA and TCR-CMV co-occurrence was scored with hypergeometric tests, and a repertoire-size bias correction was applied to TCR pairs. A later analysis estimated false discovery rates by permuting HLA or CMV assignments 20 times. In a later analysis, co-occurring TCRs were grouped using DBSCAN, with TCRdist sequence similarity added in when clustering inside HLA-allele-positive subsets. Repertoires with fewer than 30,000 or more than 120,000 public chains were left out of co-occurrence clustering, as were a handful of repertoires with anomalous nucleotide sharing. The table was pulled from immuneACCESS by TCRdb, which kept in-frame rearrangements only. Such tables lose some clones; where checked, under half of the loss comes from unresolved V genes, and the rest has no known cause. For V, J and clone size, that table is used; D and trimming come from the DNA. The sample table contains approximately 82,000 clones; only one count was recorded for around four fifths of them. Approximately 5.7% of the sample goes to the ten largest clones.

Comments on this clone: The antigen it recognizes is unknown. Base qualities are not provided; no much larger clone lies one nucleotide away.

The cohort comprised under 700 healthy bone marrow donors. All cohort members were sampled while nominally healthy, although unrecorded immune exposures were likely present. The donor tested CMV seropositive and was one of the 289 seropositive cohort members. Every donor gave a peripheral blood sample, and the peripheral blood mononuclear cells from that sample were used for TCR beta sequencing. The Qiagen DNeasy Blood Extraction Kit was used to extract genomic DNA from the blood cell samples. Rearrangement joined TRBV27 to TRBJ1-5, with a weak D call of TRBD1 (5 bases match). The sequence came from a woman aged 50 to 65 in good health and CMV-seropositive. The specimen was PBMCs. The CDR3 loop reads CASSLVGLNNQPQHF. Here is the DNA: TGTGCCAGCAGTTTAGTGGGACTTAACAATCAGCCCCAGCATTTT.